This T cell receptor beta chain was identified during a study of cytomegalovirus exposure and HLA in healthy donors. Study results and limitations: Researchers catalogued approximately 170 TCR beta chains as cytomegalovirus-associated. Upon later analysis, HLA-associated TCR beta chains proved more clonally expanded than other, equally common chains.

Germline CDR1 reads SGDLS; CDR2 reads YYNGEE. Trimming cost V 3 bases and J 5 bases; bases outside gene matches: 2. CDR3 length equals 14 residues. Primers for the PCR totalled 60 Vbeta and 13 Jbeta. Sequencing used immunoSEQ multiplex PCR; TCRdb keeps in-frame clones, though not all of them. The sample carries 130,000 to 150,000 clones, approximately 68% recorded once. As regards this clone: Antigen unknown.

This clonotype was obtained from a man in his forties in good health and CMV-seronegative. This chain joins TRBV9 and TRBJ1-4, with 9 bases matching TRBD1. The sequencing input was PBMCs. The CDR3 reads CASSAQGANEKLFF. The CDR3 DNA reads as TGTGCCAGCAGCGCACAGGGGGCGAATGAAAAACTGTTTTTT. Combining the CDR3 with reference TRBV9 and TRBJ1-4 gives the whole variable domain DSGVTQTPKHLITATGQRVTLRCSPRSGDLSVYWYQQSLDQGLQFLIQYYNGEERAKGNILERFSAQQFPDLHSELNLSSLELGDSALYFCASSAQGANEKLFFGSGTQLSVL.